This T cell receptor beta chain derives from a study of T cell responses to AZD1222 COVID-19 vaccine. Study conclusions and caveats: There were mostly white British donors and more females than males, and clonal diversity was possibly underestimated.

Points on this clone: Its antigen remains unidentified.

This CDR3 is 13 amino acids long. V lost 3 bases, J lost 2 bases, and 8 bases lay in between. The germline gives CDR1 SGHAT, CDR2 FQDESV (reference sequence). Generated by immunoSEQ multiplex PCR, the TCRdb table keeps only in-frame clones and is missing some. The table has fewer than 50,000 clones, roughly 75% seen once. Sequencing was performed on peripheral blood, taken on day 0 of AZD1222 vaccination. The rearrangement links TRBV11-1 to TRBJ2-7; D ambiguous. This receptor was taken from an adult in good health. The CDR3 region is CASSFVAAYEQYF. Here the CDR3 DNA reads TGTGCCAGCAGCTTCGTTGCGGCCTACGAGCAGTACTTC.